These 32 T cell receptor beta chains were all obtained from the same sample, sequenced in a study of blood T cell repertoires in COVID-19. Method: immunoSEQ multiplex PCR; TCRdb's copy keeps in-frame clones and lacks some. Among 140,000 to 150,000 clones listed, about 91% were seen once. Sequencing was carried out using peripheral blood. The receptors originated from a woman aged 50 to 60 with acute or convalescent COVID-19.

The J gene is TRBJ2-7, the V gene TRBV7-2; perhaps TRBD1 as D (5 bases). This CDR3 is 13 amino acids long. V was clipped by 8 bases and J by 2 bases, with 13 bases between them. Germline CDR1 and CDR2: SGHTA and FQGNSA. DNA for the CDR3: TGTGCCAGCTTCCTGGACACAACCTACGAGCAGTACTTC. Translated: CASFLDTTYEQYF. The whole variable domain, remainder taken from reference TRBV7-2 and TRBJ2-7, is GAGVSQSPSNKVTEKGKDVELRCDPISGHTALYWYRQSLGQGLEFLIYFQGNSAPDKSGLPSDRFSAERTGGSVSTLTIQRTQQEDSAVYLCASFLDTTYEQYFGPGTRLTVT.

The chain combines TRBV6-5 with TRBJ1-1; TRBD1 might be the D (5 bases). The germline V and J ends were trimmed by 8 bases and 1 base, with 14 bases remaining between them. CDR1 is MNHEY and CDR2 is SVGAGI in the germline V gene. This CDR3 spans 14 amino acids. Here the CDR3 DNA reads TGTGCCAGCGGGGAGGAGCAGGGGAACACTGAAGCTTTCTTT. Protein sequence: CASGEEQGNTEAFF.

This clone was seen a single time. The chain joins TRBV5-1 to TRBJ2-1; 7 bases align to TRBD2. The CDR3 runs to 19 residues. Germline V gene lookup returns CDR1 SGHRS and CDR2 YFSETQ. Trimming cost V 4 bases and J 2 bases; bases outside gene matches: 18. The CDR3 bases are TGCGCCAGCAGCCCTGACAGCGGGACCTCCGGTGGGCCCTACAATGAGCAGTTCTTC. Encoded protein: CASSPDSGTSGGPYNEQFF. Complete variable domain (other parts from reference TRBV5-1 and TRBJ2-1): KAGVTQTPRYLIKTRGQQVTLSCSPISGHRSVSWYQQTPGQGLQFLFEYFSETQRNKGNFPGRFSGRQFSNSRSEMNVSTLELGDSALYLCASSPDSGTSGGPYNEQFFGPGTRLTVL.

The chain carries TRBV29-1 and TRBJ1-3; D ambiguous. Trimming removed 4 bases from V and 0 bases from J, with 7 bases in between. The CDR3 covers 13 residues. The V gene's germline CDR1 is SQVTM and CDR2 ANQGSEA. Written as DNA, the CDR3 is TGCAGCGTTGCCAGATCCTCTGGAAACACCATATATTTT. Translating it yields CSVARSSGNTIYF.

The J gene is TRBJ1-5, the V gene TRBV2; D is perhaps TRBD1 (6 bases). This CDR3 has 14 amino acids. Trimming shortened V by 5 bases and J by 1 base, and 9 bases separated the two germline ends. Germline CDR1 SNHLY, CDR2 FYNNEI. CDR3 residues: CASSRGASNQPQHF. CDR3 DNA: TGTGCCAGCAGTCGGGGGGCCAGCAATCAGCCCCAGCATTTT.

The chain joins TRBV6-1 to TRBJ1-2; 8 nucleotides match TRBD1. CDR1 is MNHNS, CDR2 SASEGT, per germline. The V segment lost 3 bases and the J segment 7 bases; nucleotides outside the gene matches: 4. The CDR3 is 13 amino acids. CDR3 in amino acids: CASSDRGRGGYTF. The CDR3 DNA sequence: TGTGCCAGCAGTGACAGGGGGCGAGGTGGCTACACCTTC.

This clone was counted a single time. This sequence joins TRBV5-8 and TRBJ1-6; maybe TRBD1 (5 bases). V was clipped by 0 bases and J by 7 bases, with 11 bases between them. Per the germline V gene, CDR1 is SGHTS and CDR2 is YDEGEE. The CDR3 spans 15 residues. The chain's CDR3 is CASSLDAGVNSPLHF. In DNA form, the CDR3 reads TGTGCCAGCAGCTTGGATGCGGGGGTGAATTCACCCCTCCACTTT.

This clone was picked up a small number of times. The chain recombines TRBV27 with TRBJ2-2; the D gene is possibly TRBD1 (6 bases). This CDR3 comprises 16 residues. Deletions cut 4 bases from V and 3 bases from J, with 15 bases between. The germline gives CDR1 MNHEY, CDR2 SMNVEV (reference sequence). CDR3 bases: TGTGCCAGCAGTTCCGGACAGCCTTGGGACACCGGGGAGCTGTTTTTT. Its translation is CASSSGQPWDTGELFF.

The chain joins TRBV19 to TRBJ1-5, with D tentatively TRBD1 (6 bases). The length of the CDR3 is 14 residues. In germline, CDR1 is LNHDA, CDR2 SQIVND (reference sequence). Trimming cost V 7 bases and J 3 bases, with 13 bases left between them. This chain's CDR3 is CASTRTALNQPQHF. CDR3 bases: TGTGCCAGTACCCGGACAGCCCTCAATCAGCCCCAGCATTTT.

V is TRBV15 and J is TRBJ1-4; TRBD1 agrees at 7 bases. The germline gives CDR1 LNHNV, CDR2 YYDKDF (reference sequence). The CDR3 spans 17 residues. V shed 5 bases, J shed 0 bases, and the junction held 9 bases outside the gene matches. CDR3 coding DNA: TGTGCCACCAGCGCTCGGCGACAGGGCCCAACTAATGAAAAACTGTTTTTT. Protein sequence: CATSARRQGPTNEKLFF. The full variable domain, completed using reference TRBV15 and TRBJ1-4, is DAMVIQNPRYQVTQFGKPVTLSCSQTLNHNVMYWYQQKSSQAPKLLFHYYDKDFNNEADTPDNFQSRRPNTSFCFLDIRSPGLGDTAMYLCATSARRQGPTNEKLFFGSGTQLSVL.

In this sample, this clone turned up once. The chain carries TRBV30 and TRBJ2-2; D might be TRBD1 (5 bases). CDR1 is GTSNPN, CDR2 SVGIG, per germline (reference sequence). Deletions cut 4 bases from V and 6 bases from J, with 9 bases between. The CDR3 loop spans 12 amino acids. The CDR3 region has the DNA TGTGCCTGGAATCAGGGCTCCGGGGAGCTGTTTTTT. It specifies CAWNQGSGELFF.

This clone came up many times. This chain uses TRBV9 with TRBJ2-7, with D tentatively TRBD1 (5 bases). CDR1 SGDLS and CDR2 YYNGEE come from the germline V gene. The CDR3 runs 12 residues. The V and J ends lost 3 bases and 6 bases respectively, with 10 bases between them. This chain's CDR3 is CASSALQGEQYF. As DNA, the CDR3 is TGTGCCAGCAGCGCCCTTCAGGGCGAGCAGTACTTC.

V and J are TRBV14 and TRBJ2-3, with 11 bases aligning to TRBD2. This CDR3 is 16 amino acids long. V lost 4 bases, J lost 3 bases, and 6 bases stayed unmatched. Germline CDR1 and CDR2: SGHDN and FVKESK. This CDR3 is CASSLGTSGLTDTQYF. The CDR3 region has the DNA TGTGCCAGCAGCCTCGGGACTAGCGGACTTACAGATACGCAGTATTTT.

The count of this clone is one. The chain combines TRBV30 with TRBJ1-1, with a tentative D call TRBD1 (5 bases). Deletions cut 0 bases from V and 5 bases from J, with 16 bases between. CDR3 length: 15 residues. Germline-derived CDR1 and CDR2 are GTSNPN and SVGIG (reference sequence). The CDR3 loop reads CAWSVRVDPGTEAFF. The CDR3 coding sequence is TGTGCCTGGAGTGTACGTGTTGACCCAGGGACTGAAGCTTTCTTT.

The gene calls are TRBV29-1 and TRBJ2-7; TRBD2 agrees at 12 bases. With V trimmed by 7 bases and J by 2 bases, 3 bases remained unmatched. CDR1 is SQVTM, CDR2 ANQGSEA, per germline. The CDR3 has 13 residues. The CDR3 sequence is CSGSSGRAYEQYF. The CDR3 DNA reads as TGCAGCGGATCTAGCGGGAGGGCCTACGAGCAGTACTTC.

CDR3 coding DNA: TGCGCCAGCAGCTTGATCAGGGGTACAAGAGTAACCTACGAGCAGTACTTC. Protein sequence: CASSLIRGTRVTYEQYF. V is TRBV5-1 and J is TRBJ2-7, with D maybe TRBD1 (6 bases). Germline CDR1 reads SGHRS; CDR2 reads YFSETQ. The CDR3 totals 17 residues. Trimming pared 1 base from V and 2 bases from J, leaving 19 bases between.

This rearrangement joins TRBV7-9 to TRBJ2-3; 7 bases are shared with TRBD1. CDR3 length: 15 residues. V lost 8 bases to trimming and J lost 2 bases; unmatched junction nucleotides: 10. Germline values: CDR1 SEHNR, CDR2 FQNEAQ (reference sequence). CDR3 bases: TGTGCCAGCCCAATCTGGGACAGCCTCACAGATACGCAGTATTTT. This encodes CASPIWDSLTDTQYF.

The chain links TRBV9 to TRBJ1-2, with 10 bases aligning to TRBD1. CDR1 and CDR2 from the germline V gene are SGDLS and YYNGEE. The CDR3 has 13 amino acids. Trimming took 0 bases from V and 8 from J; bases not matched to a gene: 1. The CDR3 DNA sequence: TGTGCCAGCAGCGTAGGGGACAGGGGCGGCTACACCTTC. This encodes CASSVGDRGGYTF.

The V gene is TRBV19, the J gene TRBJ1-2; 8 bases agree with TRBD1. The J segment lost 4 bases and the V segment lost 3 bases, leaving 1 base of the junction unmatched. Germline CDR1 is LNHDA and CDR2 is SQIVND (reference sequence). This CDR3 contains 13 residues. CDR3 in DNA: TGTGCCAGTAGTATGGGACAGGTCTATGGCTACACCTTC. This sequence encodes CASSMGQVYGYTF.

CDR3 coding DNA: TGTGCCAGTGACGGAGGGACAGATACGCAGTATTTT. Protein sequence: CASDGGTDTQYF. This chain joins TRBV19 and TRBJ2-3; D perhaps matches TRBD2 (6 bases). The CDR3 sequence is 12 residues long. Looked up from germline, CDR1 is LNHDA and CDR2 is SQIVND (reference sequence). The V and J ends lost 8 bases and 3 bases respectively, with 9 bases between them.

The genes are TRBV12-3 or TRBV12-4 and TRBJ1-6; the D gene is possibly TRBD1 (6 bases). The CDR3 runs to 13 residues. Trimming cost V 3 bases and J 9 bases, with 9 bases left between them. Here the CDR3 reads CASSLGARSPLHF. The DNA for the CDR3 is TGTGCCAGCAGTTTGGGGGCCCGTTCACCCCTCCACTTT.

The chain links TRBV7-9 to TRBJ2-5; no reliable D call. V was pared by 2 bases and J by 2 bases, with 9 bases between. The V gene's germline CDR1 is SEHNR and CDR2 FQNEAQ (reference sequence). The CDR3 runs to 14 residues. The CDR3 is CASSLSTAQETQYF. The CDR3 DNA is TGTGCCAGCAGCTTAAGCACAGCTCAAGAGACCCAGTACTTC. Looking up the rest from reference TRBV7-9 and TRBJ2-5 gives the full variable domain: DTGVSQNPRHKITKRGQNVTFRCDPISEHNRLYWYRQTLGQGPEFLTYFQNEAQLEKSRLLSDRFSAERPKGSFSTLEIQRTEQGDSAMYLCASSLSTAQETQYFGPGTRLLVL.

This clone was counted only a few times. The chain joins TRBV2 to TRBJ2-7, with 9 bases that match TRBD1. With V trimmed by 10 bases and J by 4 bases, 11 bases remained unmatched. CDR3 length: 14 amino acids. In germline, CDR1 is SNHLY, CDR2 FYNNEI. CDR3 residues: CAIRRPGQGYEQYF. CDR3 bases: TGTGCCATCCGTCGTCCGGGACAGGGTTACGAGCAGTACTTC.

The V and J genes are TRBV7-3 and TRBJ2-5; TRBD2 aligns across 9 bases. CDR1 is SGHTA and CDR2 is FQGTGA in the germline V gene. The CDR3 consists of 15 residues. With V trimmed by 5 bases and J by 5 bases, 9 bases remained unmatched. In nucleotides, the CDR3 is TGTGCCAGCAGCCCTATGGGACTAGCAGGGGAGACCCAGTACTTC. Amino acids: CASSPMGLAGETQYF. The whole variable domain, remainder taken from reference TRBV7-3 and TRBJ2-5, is GAGVSQTPSNKVTEKGKYVELRCDPISGHTALYWYRQSLGQGPEFLIYFQGTGAADDSGLPNDRFFAVRPEGSVSTLKIQRTERGDSAVYLCASSPMGLAGETQYFGPGTRLLVL.

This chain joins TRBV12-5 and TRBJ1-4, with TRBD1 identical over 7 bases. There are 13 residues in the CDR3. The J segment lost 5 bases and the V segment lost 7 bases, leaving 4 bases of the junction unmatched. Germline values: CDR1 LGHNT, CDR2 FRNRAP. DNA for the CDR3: TGTGCTAGTGCCGGGACAGTCAATGAAAAACTGTTTTTT. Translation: CASAGTVNEKLFF.

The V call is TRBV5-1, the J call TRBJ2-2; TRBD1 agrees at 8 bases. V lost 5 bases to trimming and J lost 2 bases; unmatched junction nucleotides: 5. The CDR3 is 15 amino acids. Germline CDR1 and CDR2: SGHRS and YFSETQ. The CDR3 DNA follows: TGCGCCAGCAGTCCTGGGACAGGTAACACCGGGGAGCTGTTTTTT. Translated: CASSPGTGNTGELFF.

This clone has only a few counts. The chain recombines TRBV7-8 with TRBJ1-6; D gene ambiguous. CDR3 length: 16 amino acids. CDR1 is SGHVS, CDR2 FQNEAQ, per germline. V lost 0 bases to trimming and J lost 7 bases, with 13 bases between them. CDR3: CASSLALIIGNSPLHF. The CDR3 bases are TGTGCCAGCAGCTTAGCGCTCATAATCGGGAATTCACCCCTCCACTTT. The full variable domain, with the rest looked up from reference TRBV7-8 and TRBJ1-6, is GAGVSQSPRYKVAKRGQDVALRCDPISGHVSLFWYQQALGQGPEFLTYFQNEAQLDKSGLPSDRFFAERPEGSVSTLKIQRTQQEDSAVYLCASSLALIIGNSPLHFGNGTRLTVT.

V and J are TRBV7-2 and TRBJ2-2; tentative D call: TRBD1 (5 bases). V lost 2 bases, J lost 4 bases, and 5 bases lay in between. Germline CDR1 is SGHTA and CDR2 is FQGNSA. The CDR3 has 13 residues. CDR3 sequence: CASSLTGTGELFF. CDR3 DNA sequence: TGTGCCAGCAGCTTAACAGGCACCGGGGAGCTGTTTTTT. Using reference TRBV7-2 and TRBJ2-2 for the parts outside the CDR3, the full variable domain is GAGVSQSPSNKVTEKGKDVELRCDPISGHTALYWYRQSLGQGLEFLIYFQGNSAPDKSGLPSDRFSAERTGGSVSTLTIQRTQQEDSAVYLCASSLTGTGELFFGEGSRLTVL.

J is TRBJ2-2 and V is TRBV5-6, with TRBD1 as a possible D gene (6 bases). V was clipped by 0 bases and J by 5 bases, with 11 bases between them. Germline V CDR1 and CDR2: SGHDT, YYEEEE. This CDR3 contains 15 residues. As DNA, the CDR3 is TGTGCCAGCAGCTTGGAAAGGGGGAAGACCGGGGAGCTGTTTTTT. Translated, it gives CASSLERGKTGELFF.

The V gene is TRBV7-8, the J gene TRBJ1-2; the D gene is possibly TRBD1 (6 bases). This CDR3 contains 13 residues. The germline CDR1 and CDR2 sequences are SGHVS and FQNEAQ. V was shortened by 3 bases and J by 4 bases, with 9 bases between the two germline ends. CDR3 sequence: CASSFGTTYGYTF. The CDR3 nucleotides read TGTGCCAGCAGCTTTGGGACAACCTATGGCTACACCTTC.

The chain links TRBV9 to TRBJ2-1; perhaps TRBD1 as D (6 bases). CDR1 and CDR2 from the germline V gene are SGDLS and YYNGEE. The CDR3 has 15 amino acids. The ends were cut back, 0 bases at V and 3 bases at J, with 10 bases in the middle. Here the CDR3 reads CASSVDQGIYNEQFF. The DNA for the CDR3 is TGTGCCAGCAGCGTAGACCAGGGGATCTACAATGAGCAGTTCTTC.

CDR3 nucleotide sequence: TGTGCCAGTAGTACTCGACTAGCGGGGGGTTGGACGCAGTATTTT. Translation gives CASSTRLAGGWTQYF. The V and J genes are TRBV19 and TRBJ2-3; 13 bases are shared with TRBD2. Germline V gene sequence: CDR1 LNHDA, CDR2 SQIVND (reference sequence). The CDR3 runs to 15 residues. With V trimmed by 4 bases and J by 9 bases, 7 bases remained unmatched.